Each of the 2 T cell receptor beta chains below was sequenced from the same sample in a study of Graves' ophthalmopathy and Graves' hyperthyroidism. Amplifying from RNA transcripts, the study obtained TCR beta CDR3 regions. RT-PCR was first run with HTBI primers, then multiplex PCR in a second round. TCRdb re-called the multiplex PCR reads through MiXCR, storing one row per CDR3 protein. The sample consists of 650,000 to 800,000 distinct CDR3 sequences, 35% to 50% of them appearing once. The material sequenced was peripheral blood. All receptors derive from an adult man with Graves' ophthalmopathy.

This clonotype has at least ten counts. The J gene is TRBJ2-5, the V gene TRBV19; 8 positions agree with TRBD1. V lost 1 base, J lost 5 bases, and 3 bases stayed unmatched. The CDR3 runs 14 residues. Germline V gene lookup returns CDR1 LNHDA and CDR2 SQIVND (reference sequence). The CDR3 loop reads CASSIAGGEETQYF. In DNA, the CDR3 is TGTGCCAGTAGTATAGCAGGGGGCGAGGAGACCCAGTACTTC.

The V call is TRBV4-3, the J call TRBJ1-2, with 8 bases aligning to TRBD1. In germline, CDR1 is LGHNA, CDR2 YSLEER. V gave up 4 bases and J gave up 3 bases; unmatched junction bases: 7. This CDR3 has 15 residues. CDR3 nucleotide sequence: TGCGCCAGCAGCCCTCTCCCGGGACAGGACTATGGCTACACCTTC. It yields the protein CASSPLPGQDYGYTF.